One sample yielded the 5 T cell receptor beta chains listed below, sequenced in a study of PD-1 blockade in classical Hodgkin lymphoma. After autologous stem cell transplantation all patients relapsed, and prior brentuximab vedotin exposure differed between cohorts. Profiling relied on immunoSEQ multiplex PCR, and the TCRdb table lists in-frame clones only, not all of them. This sample has 12,000 to 15,000 clones, with 70% to 90% found just once. The sample was peripheral blood mononuclear cells (PBMCs), taken at baseline. Receptor source: a human donor with classical Hodgkin lymphoma.

This chain links TRBV9 with TRBJ2-3; 11 bases are a match to TRBD2. The trim removed 0 bases at V and 6 bases at J, leaving 6 bases unmatched. CDR1 is SGDLS and CDR2 is YYNGEE in the germline V gene. CDR3 size: 16 residues. As DNA, the CDR3 is TGTGCCAGCAGCGTAGTTAGCGGGAGGGCAGGGGATACGCAGTATTTT. It yields the protein CASSVVSGRAGDTQYF.

The chain links TRBV7-2 to TRBJ1-1, with D possibly matching TRBD1 (6 bases). Per the germline V gene, CDR1 is SGHTA and CDR2 is FQGNSA. The CDR3 has 14 amino acids. V lost 5 bases and J lost 4, with 14 bases in between. The CDR3 spells CASSPRGGATEAFF. For the CDR3, the DNA is TGTGCCAGCAGCCCGCGGGGGGGGGCCACTGAAGCTTTCTTT.

This clone has a handful of counts. The rearrangement joins TRBV30 to TRBJ2-3; D unresolved. Trimming left V 2 bases short and J 6 bases short, with 6 bases between. CDR3 length: 11 residues. CDR1 and CDR2 (germline): GTSNPN, SVGIG (reference sequence). CDR3 DNA sequence: TGTGCCTGGAGTCCCGGCGATACGCAGTATTTT. It yields the protein CAWSPGDTQYF.

The V and J genes are TRBV11-2 and TRBJ2-7; weak D call: TRBD2 (5 bases). Germline values: CDR1 SGHAT, CDR2 FQNNGV. The CDR3 runs 16 residues. Trimming pared 2 bases from V and 2 bases from J, leaving 16 bases between. The CDR3 reads CASSLFRSGFTYEQYF. For the CDR3, the DNA is TGTGCCAGCAGCTTATTTAGGAGCGGTTTTACCTACGAGCAGTACTTC.

The gene calls are TRBV18 and TRBJ2-5, with 10 bases matching TRBD1. This CDR3 region has 17 residues. Germline V gives CDR1 KGHSH, CDR2 LQKENI. V was pared by 3 bases and J by 1 base, with 8 bases of the junction left unmatched. The CDR3 bases are TGTGCCAGCTCACCGAAATTAGGGGACAGGGGCCAAGAGACCCAGTACTTC. Protein: CASSPKLGDRGQETQYF.